The subject of this entry is one TCR beta chain. Its antigen is still unknown. CDR1 is SEHNR and CDR2 is FQNEAQ in the germline V gene (reference sequence). The CDR3 extends over 15 amino acids. V lost 3 bases to trimming and J lost 3 bases, with 14 bases between them. BIOMED2 TRB-A/B primer pools were used in multiplex TRB PCR. TCRdb fed the multiplex PCR reads into MiXCR, producing one record per CDR3 protein. The repertoire includes roughly 8,000 distinct CDR3 sequences, 28% of them detected once, and roughly 5% sits in the top ten. The sample is drawn from a study of T and B cells in COVID-19 patients. On the study more broadly: Active-infection patients were older, median approximately 68 years, than recovered patients, median 34 years.

Notes on the study in general: At recovery TRB diversity and richness exceeded healthy donors, after highly clonal active COVID-19 repertoires.

Blood genomic DNA input for TRB amplification was about 240-550 ng. The clonotype originates from a human donor who had recovered from COVID-19. The chain uses TRBV7-9 and TRBJ1-1, with D perhaps matching TRBD1 (5 bases). The specimen sequenced was blood. CDR3 in DNA: TGTGCCAGCAGCTTTCAACCTCAAGGGGACACTGAAGCTTTCTTT. Translated: CASSFQPQGDTEAFF.